This T cell receptor (beta chain) stems from a study of T cells after yellow fever vaccination. TCRdb recomputed calls from the 5' RACE reads with MiXCR, one row per CDR3 protein. The sample has under 50,000 distinct CDR3 sequences, 6% to 7% seen once. The study, taken as a whole, reports: Post-booster repertoires contained most primary-vaccination clones again (about 95% CD4, about 88% CD8).

This clonotype appeared many times. The sequencing here drew on PBMCs, either bulk or a sorted T-cell subset (CD4+, CD8+, memory, or dextramer-sorted; not recorded which), taken 45 days after the yellow fever booster vaccination. The TCR sequence derives from a man aged 25-40 years who received the YFV17D yellow fever vaccine.

CDR3 DNA: TGTGCCAGCTCACCACAAGGACAGGGTGATGGCTACACCTTC. The encoded protein is CASSPQGQGDGYTF. The rearrangement links TRBV18 to TRBJ1-2; TRBD1 matches at 8 bases. The germline gives CDR1 KGHSH, CDR2 LQKENI. CDR3 size: 14 residues. V lost 1 base and J lost 6; bases outside the gene matches: 4. The full variable domain, with the rest looked up from reference TRBV18 and TRBJ1-2, is NAGVMQNPRHLVRRRGQEARLRCSPMKGHSHVYWYRQLPEEGLKFMVYLQKENIIDESGMPKERFSAEFPKEGPSILRIQQVVRGDSAAYFCASSPQGQGDGYTFGSGTRLTVV.